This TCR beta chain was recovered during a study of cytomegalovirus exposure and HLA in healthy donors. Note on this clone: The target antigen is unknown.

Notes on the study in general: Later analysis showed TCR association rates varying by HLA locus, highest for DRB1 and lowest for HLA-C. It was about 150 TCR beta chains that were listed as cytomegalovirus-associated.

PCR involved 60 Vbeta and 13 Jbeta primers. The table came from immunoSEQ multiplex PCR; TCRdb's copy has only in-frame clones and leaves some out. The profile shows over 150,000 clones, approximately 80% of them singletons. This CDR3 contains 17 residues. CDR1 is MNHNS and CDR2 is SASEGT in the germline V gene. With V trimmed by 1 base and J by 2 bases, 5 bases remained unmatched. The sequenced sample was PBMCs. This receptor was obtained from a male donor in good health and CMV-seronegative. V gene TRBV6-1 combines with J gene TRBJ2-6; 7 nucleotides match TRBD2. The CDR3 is CASSEVSGGTGANVLTF. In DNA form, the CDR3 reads TGTGCCAGCAGTGAAGTTTCGGGAGGAACTGGGGCCAACGTCCTGACTTTC.